One sample yielded the 5 T cell receptor beta chains listed below, sequenced in a study of graft-versus-host responses after intestinal transplantation. Method: immunoSEQ multiplex PCR; TCRdb's copy keeps in-frame clones and lacks some. The data hold 60,000 or so clones, with approximately 89% observed a single time. Sequencing used PBMCs, obtained about 120 days after intestinal transplantation. These TCRs come from a human patient who received an intestinal transplant, so some T cells may come from the graft donor.

J is TRBJ2-1 and V is TRBV11-2; TRBD2 matches at 12 bases. This CDR3 comprises 17 residues. In germline, CDR1 is SGHAT, CDR2 FQNNGV. V dropped 3 bases and J dropped 3; count of bases not matched to a gene: 6. In DNA, the CDR3 is TGTGCCAGCAGCTTCGGACTAGCGGGAAGTCACTACAATGAGCAGTTCTTC. Translating gives CASSFGLAGSHYNEQFF.

This chain connects TRBV27 to TRBJ1-2; perhaps TRBD1 as D (5 bases). CDR3 length: 12 residues. The V end was cut by 6 bases, the J end by 4 bases, with 9 bases between. Germline CDR1 reads MNHEY; CDR2 reads SMNVEV (reference sequence). CDR3 sequence reads: CASSPGGYGYTF. The CDR3 nucleotides are TGTGCCAGCAGCCCCGGGGGCTATGGCTACACCTTC.

The rearrangement uses TRBV7-9 and TRBJ2-7, with TRBD2 as a possible D gene (5 bases). Germline values: CDR1 SEHNR, CDR2 FQNEAQ (reference sequence). Between the trimmed V and J ends, which lost 3 bases and 4 bases, there was a span of 13 bases. The CDR3 extends over 14 amino acids. The CDR3 DNA reads TGTGCCAGCAGCTTCCGGGGAATTGTGTACGAGCAGTACTTC. This sequence encodes CASSFRGIVYEQYF. The full variable domain, its missing parts supplied by reference TRBV7-9 and TRBJ2-7, is DTGVSQNPRHKITKRGQNVTFRCDPISEHNRLYWYRQTLGQGPEFLTYFQNEAQLEKSRLLSDRFSAERPKGSFSTLEIQRTEQGDSAMYLCASSFRGIVYEQYFGPGTRLTVT.

Of note for this clone: At the DNA level, this CDR3 is encoded by other sequences in the same sample as well. The J gene is TRBJ2-7, the V gene TRBV7-6, with a tentative D call TRBD2 (5 bases). V was clipped by 0 bases and J by 2 bases, with 8 bases between them. CDR1 is SGHVS, CDR2 FNYEAQ, per germline. The CDR3 spans 14 residues. The CDR3 loop is CASSLAAGPYEQYF. CDR3 nucleotide sequence: TGTGCCAGCAGCTTAGCGGCGGGCCCCTACGAGCAGTACTTC.

The rearrangement joins TRBV28 to TRBJ2-6; D is undetermined. The CDR3 is 15 amino acids. V lost 5 bases, J lost 6 bases, and 14 bases lay in between. Germline V gene data show CDR1 as MDHEN and CDR2 as SYDVKM. CDR3 sequence (DNA): TGTGCCAGCAGTCTTCAGGCTATGTCGGCCAACGTCCTGACTTTC. It yields the protein CASSLQAMSANVLTF. Complete variable domain (other parts from reference TRBV28 and TRBJ2-6): DVKVTQSSRYLVKRTGEKVFLECVQDMDHENMFWYRQDPGLGLRLIYFSYDVKMKEKGDIPEGYSVSREKKERFSLILESASTNQTSMYLCASSLQAMSANVLTFGAGSRLTVL.